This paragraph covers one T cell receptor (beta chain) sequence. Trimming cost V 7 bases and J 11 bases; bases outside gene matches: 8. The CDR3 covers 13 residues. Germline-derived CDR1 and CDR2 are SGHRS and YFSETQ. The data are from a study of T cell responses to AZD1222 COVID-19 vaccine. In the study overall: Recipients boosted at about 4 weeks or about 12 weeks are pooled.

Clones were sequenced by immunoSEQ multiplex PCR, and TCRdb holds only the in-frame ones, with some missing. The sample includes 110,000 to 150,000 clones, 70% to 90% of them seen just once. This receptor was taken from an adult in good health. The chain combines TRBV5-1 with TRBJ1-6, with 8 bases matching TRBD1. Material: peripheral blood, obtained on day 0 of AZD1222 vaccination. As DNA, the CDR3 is TGCGCCAGCCACTCCGGACAGGGCCCACCCCTCCACTTT. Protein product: CASHSGQGPPLHF.